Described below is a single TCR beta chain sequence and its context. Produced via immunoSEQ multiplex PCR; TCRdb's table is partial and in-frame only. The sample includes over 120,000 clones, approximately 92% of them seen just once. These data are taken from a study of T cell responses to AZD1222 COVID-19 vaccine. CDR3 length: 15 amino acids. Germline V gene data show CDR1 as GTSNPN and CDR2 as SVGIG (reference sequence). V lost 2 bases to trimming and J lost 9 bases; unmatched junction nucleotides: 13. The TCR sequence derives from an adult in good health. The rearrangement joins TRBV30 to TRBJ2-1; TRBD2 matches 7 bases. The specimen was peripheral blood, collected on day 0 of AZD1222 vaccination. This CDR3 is CAWSSGASGVSEQFF. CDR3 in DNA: TGTGCCTGGAGTTCTGGGGCTAGCGGAGTTTCTGAGCAGTTCTTC.